At least ten counts were recorded for the clone carrying this T cell receptor (beta chain). The record originates from a study of shared clonotypes between healthy human individuals. This CDR3 comprises 15 residues. V lost 8 bases to trimming and J lost 2 bases, with 16 bases between them. The V gene's germline CDR1 is LNHDA and CDR2 SQIVND (reference sequence). Profiled with immunoSEQ multiplex PCR; TCRdb holds only in-frame clones, not every one. Of approximately 740,000 clones listed, over 65% were seen once; the top ten hold less than 2%. The chain recombines TRBV19 with TRBJ1-5; D is uncertain. The sample taken for sequencing was memory CD4+ T cells sorted from blood. As to subset: CD45RA-negative fraction. The clonotype was recovered from a woman aged 30 to 39 in good health. This chain's CDR3 is CASLEGVYGNQPQHF. The CDR3 DNA reads as TGTGCCAGTCTTGAGGGAGTATATGGCAATCAGCCCCAGCATTTT.